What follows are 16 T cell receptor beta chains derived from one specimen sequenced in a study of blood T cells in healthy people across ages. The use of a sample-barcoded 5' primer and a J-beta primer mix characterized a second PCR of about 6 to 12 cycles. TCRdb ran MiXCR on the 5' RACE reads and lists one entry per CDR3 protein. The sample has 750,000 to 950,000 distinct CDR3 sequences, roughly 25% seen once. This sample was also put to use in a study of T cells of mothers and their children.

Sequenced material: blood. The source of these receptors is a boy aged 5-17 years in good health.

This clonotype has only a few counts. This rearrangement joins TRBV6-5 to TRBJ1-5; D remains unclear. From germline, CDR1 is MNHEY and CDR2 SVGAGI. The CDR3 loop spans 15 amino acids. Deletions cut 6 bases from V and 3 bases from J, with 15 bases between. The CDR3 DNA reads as TGTGCCAGCAGCTCAACTCCTTGGGTCAATCAGCCCCAGCATTTT. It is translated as CASSSTPWVNQPQHF.

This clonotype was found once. Here the CDR3 reads CASSEQGTDGELFF. In DNA, the CDR3 is TGTGCCAGCAGTGAACAGGGGACTGACGGGGAGCTGTTTTTT. This sequence joins TRBV2 and TRBJ2-2; D is possibly TRBD1 or TRBD2 (6 bases each). The V and J ends lost 2 bases and 7 bases respectively, with 11 bases between them. This CDR3 contains 14 residues. CDR1 SNHLY and CDR2 FYNNEI come from the germline V gene. The full variable domain, its missing parts supplied by reference TRBV2 and TRBJ2-2, is EPEVTQTPSHQVTQMGQEVILRCVPISNHLYFYWYRQILGQKVEFLVSFYNNEISEKSEIFDDQFSVERPDGSNFTLKIRSTKLEDSAMYFCASSEQGTDGELFFGEGSRLTVL.

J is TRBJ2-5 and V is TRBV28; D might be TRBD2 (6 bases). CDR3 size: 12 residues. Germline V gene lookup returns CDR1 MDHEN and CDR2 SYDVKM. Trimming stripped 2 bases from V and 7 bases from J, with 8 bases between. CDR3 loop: CASSLLGGTQYF. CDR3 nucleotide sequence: TGTGCCAGCAGTTTACTGGGGGGGACCCAGTACTTC.

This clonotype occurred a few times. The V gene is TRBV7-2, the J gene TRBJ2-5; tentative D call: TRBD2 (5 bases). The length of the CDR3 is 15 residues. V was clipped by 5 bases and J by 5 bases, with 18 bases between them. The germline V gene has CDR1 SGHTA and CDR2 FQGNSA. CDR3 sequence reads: CASSLSGGSGETQYF. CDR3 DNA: TGTGCCAGCAGCCTCTCTGGCGGGTCGGGGGAGACCCAGTACTTC.

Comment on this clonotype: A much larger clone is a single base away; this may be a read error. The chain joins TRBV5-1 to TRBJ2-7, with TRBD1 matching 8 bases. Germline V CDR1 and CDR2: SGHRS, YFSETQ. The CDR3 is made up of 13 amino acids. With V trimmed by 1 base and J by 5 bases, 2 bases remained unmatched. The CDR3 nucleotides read TGCGCCAGCAGCTTGAACAGGGGGGACGAGCAGTACTTC. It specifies CASSLNRGDEQYF.

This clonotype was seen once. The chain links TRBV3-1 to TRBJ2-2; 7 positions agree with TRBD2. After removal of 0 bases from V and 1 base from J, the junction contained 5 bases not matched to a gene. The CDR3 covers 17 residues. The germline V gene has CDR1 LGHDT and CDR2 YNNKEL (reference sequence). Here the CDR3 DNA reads TGTGCCAGCAGCCAAGATCGGCCTAGCGGGAACACCGGGGAGCTGTTTTTT. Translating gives CASSQDRPSGNTGELFF.

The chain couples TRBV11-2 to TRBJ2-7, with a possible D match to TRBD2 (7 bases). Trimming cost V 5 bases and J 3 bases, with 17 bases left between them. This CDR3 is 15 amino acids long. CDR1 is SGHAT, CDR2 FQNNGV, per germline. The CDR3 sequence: CASSPLRGPYYEQYF. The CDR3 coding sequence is TGTGCCAGCAGCCCTCTGCGGGGGCCTTACTACGAGCAGTACTTC.

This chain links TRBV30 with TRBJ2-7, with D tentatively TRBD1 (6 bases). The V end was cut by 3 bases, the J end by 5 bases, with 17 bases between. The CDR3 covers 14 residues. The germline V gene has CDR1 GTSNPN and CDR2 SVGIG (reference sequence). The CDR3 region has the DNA TGTGCCTGGAGGCCGCCGGGACAAAGACACGAGCAGTACTTC. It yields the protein CAWRPPGQRHEQYF.

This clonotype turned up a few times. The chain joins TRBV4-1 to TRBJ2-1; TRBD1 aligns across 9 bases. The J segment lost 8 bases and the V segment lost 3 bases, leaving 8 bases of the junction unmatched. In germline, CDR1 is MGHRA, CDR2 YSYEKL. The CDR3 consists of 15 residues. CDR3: CASSQASGQGYEQFF. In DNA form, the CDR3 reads TGCGCCAGCAGCCAGGCCTCGGGACAGGGCTATGAGCAGTTCTTC.

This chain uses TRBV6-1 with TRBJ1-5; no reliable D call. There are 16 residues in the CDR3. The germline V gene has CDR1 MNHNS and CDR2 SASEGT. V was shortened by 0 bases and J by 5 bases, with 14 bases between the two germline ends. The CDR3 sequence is CASSEALRSGDQPQHF. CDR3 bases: TGTGCCAGCAGTGAAGCGCTTCGGTCCGGTGATCAGCCCCAGCATTTT.

CDR3 loop: CASSIGAVQPQHF. The DNA of the CDR3 is TGTGCCAGCAGCATCGGGGCGGTCCAGCCCCAGCATTTT. The chain employs TRBV7-9 and TRBJ1-5, with D tentatively TRBD1 (5 bases). The germline gives CDR1 SEHNR, CDR2 FQNEAQ (reference sequence). The V gene lost 5 bases and the J gene lost 7 bases, with 12 bases spanning the gap. The CDR3 length is 13 residues.

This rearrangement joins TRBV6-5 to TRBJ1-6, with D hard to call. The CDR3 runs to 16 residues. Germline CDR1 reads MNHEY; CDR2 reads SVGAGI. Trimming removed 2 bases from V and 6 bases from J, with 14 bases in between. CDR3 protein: CASSYEAPASNSPLHF. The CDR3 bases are TGTGCCAGCAGTTACGAGGCCCCCGCGAGTAATTCACCCCTCCACTTT.

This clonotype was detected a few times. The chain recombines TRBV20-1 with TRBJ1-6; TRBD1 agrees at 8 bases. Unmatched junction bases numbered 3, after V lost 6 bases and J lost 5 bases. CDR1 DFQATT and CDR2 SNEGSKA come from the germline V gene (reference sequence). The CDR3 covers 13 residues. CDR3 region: CSATGGNNSPLHF. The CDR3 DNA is TGCAGTGCAACAGGGGGGAATAATTCACCCCTCCACTTT.

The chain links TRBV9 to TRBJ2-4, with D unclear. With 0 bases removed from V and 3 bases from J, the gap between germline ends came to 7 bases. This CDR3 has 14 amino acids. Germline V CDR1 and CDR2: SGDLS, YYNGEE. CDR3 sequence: CASSVAPGKNIQYF. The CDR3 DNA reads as TGTGCCAGCAGCGTAGCCCCGGGCAAAAACATTCAGTACTTC.

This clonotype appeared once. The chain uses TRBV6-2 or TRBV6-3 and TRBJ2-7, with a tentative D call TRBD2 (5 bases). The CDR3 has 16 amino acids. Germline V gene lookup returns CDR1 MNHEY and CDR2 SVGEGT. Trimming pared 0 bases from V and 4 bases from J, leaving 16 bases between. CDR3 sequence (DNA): TGTGCCAGCAGTTACTCTAGACGCACTAGTAGTTACGAGCAGTACTTC. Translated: CASSYSRRTSSYEQYF.

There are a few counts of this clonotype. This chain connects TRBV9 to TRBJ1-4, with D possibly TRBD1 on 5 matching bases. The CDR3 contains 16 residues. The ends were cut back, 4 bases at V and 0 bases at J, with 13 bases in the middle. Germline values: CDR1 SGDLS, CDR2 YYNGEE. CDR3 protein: CASSPGTHPTNEKLFF. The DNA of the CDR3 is TGTGCCAGCAGCCCCGGGACTCATCCAACTAATGAAAAACTGTTTTTT.